This TCR beta chain originates from a study of Graves' ophthalmopathy and Graves' hyperthyroidism. Findings and caveats of the study: Ophthalmopathy progression prediction by the model yielded a sensitivity of about 70% and a specificity of about 72%.

For repertoire sequencing, the TCR beta CDR3 regions were amplified from RNA transcripts. Investigators did first-round RT-PCR with HTBI primers, then second-round multiplex PCR. TCRdb recomputed calls from the multiplex PCR reads with MiXCR, one row per CDR3 protein. The sample shows 650,000 to 900,000 distinct CDR3 sequences, 40% of them seen only once. Active ophthalmopathy (CAS at least 3, NOSPECS at least 4), lasting under 3 months. Lactation, pregnancy, uncontrolled infections and other autoimmune diseases were all grounds for excluding patients. There are a few counts of this clonotype. Its cognate antigen is unknown. The ends lost 4 bases at V and 6 bases at J; junction bases unmatched: 7. The CDR3 totals 15 residues. Germline V CDR1 and CDR2: SGHTA, FQGNSA.

Sequenced: peripheral blood. V gene TRBV7-2 combines with J gene TRBJ2-5; 11 nucleotides match TRBD2. The sequence came from an adult man with Graves' ophthalmopathy. The CDR3 region is CASSYTSGGPKTQYF. The CDR3 DNA is TGTGCCAGCAGCTACACTAGCGGGGGTCCTAAGACCCAGTACTTC.